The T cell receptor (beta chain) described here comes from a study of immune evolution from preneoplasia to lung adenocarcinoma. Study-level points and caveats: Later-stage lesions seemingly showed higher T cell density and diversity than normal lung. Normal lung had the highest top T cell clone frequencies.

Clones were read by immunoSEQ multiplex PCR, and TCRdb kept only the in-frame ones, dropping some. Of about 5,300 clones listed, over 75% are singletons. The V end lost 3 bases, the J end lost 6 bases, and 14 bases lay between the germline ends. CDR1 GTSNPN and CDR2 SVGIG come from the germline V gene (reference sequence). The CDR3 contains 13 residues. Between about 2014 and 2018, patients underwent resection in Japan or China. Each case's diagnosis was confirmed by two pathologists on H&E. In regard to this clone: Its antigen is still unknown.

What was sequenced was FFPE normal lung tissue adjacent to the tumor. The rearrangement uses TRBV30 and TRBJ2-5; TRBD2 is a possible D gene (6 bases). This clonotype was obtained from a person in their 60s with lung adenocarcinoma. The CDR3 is CAWSGSSGKTQYF. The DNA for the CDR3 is TGTGCCTGGAGCGGGAGTTCGGGGAAGACCCAGTACTTC.